This passage covers 30 T cell receptor beta chains from one sample sequenced in a study of blood T cell repertoires in COVID-19. The data were produced by immunoSEQ multiplex PCR, yet TCRdb's version contains in-frame clones alone and is incomplete. The sample gives 75,000 to 100,000 clones, about four fifths of which show up once; less than 25% is in the top ten. Input material: peripheral blood. These receptors came from a human donor in a cohort sampled during active COVID-19.

Only one count was recorded for this clone. V is TRBV11-2 and J is TRBJ1-2; 7 positions match TRBD1. The CDR3 spans 15 residues. CDR1 is SGHAT, CDR2 FQNNGV, per germline. V trimming: 1 base; J trimming: 3 bases; junction bases outside the gene matches: 5. The CDR3 region has the DNA TGTGCCAGCAGCTTAGTACCAGGGGGTGACTATGGCTACACCTTC. It specifies CASSLVPGGDYGYTF.

The chain couples TRBV7-2 to TRBJ2-2, with 9 nucleotides matching TRBD2. The CDR3 extends over 15 amino acids. Germline CDR1 reads SGHTA; CDR2 reads FQGNSA. The junction had 2 bases not matched to a gene; V was cut back by 1 base and J by 5 bases. CDR3 residues: CASSLGTSVTGELFF. The CDR3 DNA follows: TGTGCCAGCAGCTTAGGGACTAGCGTAACCGGGGAGCTGTTTTTT.

J is TRBJ2-3 and V is TRBV27; weak D call: TRBD2 (5 bases). Germline V lookup: CDR1 MNHEY, CDR2 SMNVEV (reference sequence). CDR3 length: 19 amino acids. Trimming pared 7 bases from V and 0 bases from J, leaving 26 bases between. The DNA of the CDR3 is TGTGCCAGCACCCCACACACGCATGAGGGTGTTGAGAGCACAGATACGCAGTATTTT. This encodes CASTPHTHEGVESTDTQYF.

The rearrangement links TRBV10-3 to TRBJ2-3, with TRBD1 as a possible D gene (5 bases). The CDR3 contains 13 residues. The germline V and J ends were trimmed by 3 bases and 6 bases, with 10 bases remaining between them. Per the germline V gene, CDR1 is ENHRY and CDR2 is SYGVKD. The CDR3 sequence is CAISERQFDTQYF. CDR3 nucleotides: TGTGCCATCAGTGAAAGACAGTTCGATACGCAGTATTTT.

This clone has just one count. This chain connects TRBV7-2 to TRBJ2-3; 14 bases agree with TRBD2. Germline trimming cut 3 bases from V and 2 bases from J; bases unmatched to any gene: 1. The CDR3 is 16 amino acids. Germline V gene data show CDR1 as SGHTA and CDR2 as FQGNSA. CDR3 in DNA: TGTGCCAGCAGCTTGGGACTAGCGGGGGTCACAGATACGCAGTATTTT. Its translation: CASSLGLAGVTDTQYF.

The CDR3 here is CASSLVGVNEQFF. Here the CDR3 DNA reads TGCGCCAGCAGCTTGGTAGGGGTTAATGAGCAGTTCTTC. V is TRBV5-1 and J is TRBJ2-1; possibly TRBD1 for D (5 bases). The CDR3 has 13 amino acids. Germline V CDR1 and CDR2: SGHRS, YFSETQ. Trimming removed 0 bases at V and 7 bases at J, with 8 bases between.

The V gene is TRBV4-2, the J gene TRBJ2-3, with TRBD2 matching 11 bases. Germline loops: CDR1 LGHNA, CDR2 YNFKEQ. The CDR3 length is 17 residues. V lost 3 bases to trimming and J lost 0 bases; unmatched junction nucleotides: 5. The CDR3 protein is CASSHPSGGPSTDTQYF. The DNA for the CDR3 is TGTGCCAGCAGCCACCCTAGCGGGGGGCCTAGCACAGATACGCAGTATTTT.

J is TRBJ2-3 and V is TRBV2; 8 bases fit TRBD2. CDR1 SNHLY and CDR2 FYNNEI come from the germline V gene. There are 17 residues in the CDR3. V lost 0 bases, J lost 2 bases, and 7 bases stayed unmatched. CDR3 coding DNA: TGTGCCAGCAGTGAAGCGGGGACTAGAGGGGCCACAGATACGCAGTATTTT. Residues: CASSEAGTRGATDTQYF.

The chain combines TRBV5-1 with TRBJ2-5; no definite D call. Germline V gives CDR1 SGHRS, CDR2 YFSETQ. The length of the CDR3 is 14 residues. With 0 bases removed from V and 1 base from J, the gap between germline ends came to 7 bases. The CDR3 DNA is TGCGCCAGCAGCTTGGGACACCTCCAAGAGACCCAGTACTTC. This gives the protein CASSLGHLQETQYF.

The V and J genes are TRBV6-2 or TRBV6-3 and TRBJ1-5; D is ambiguous. Germline CDR1 reads MNHEY; CDR2 reads SVGEGT. CDR3 length equals 13 residues. V lost 4 bases and J 9 bases, leaving 13 bases between the germline ends. The CDR3 protein is CASSSPSRGPQHF. The CDR3 DNA reads TGTGCCAGCAGTTCCCCAAGTCGAGGGCCCCAGCATTTT.

The chain joins TRBV7-2 to TRBJ2-7; the match to TRBD2 covers 8 bases. CDR1 is SGHTA and CDR2 is FQGNSA in the germline V gene. Trimming cost V 6 bases and J 4 bases; bases outside gene matches: 11. The CDR3 consists of 15 residues. The CDR3 coding sequence is TGTGCCAGCAGGTACACCTCTGGCGGGGGGTACGAGCAGTACTTC. Amino acid sequence: CASRYTSGGGYEQYF.

This chain uses TRBV7-2 with TRBJ2-7; D is undetermined. Trimming removed 5 bases at V and 6 bases at J, with 14 bases between. The CDR3 runs 13 residues. Germline assignment: CDR1 SGHTA and CDR2 FQGNSA. The CDR3 spells CASSHRHLGEQYF. The CDR3 DNA reads TGTGCCAGCAGCCACCGACACCTCGGCGAGCAGTACTTC.

The chain couples TRBV27 to TRBJ1-6, with D possibly matching TRBD1 (5 bases). Germline lookup yields CDR1 MNHEY and CDR2 SMNVEV (reference sequence). This CDR3 is 16 amino acids long. Trimming removed 2 bases at V and 4 bases at J, with 12 bases between. The CDR3 region is CASSLLSGVYNSPLHF. For the CDR3, the DNA is TGTGCCAGCAGTTTACTATCGGGGGTATATAATTCACCCCTCCACTTT.

This clone was recorded only once. The chain is built from TRBV6-5 and TRBJ1-4; a weak D match, TRBD1 (6 bases). The V end was cut by 10 bases, the J end by 7 bases, with 16 bases between. CDR1 MNHEY and CDR2 SVGAGI come from the germline V gene. CDR3 size: 13 residues. As DNA, the CDR3 is TGTGCCACCTGGACAGCCGCCAGTGAAAAACTGTTTTTT. The encoded protein is CATWTAASEKLFF.

J is TRBJ2-7 and V is TRBV11-2; TRBD2 matches at 7 bases. The V and J ends lost 4 bases and 4 bases, in that order; junction bases with no gene match: 10. Germline V CDR1 and CDR2: SGHAT, FQNNGV. The CDR3 length is 15 residues. The CDR3 nucleotides are TGTGCCAGCAGCTCGACACCGGGACTATCTTACGAGCAGTACTTC. It yields the protein CASSSTPGLSYEQYF.

The V and J genes are TRBV19 and TRBJ2-6, with 10 positions matching TRBD1. J gave up 0 bases and V 7 bases, and 3 bases lay outside the gene matches. The CDR3 spans 16 residues. Germline V gene lookup returns CDR1 LNHDA and CDR2 SQIVND (reference sequence). The CDR3 sequence is CASTGQGGSGANVLTF. CDR3 nucleotides: TGTGCCAGTACTGGACAGGGGGGCTCTGGGGCCAACGTCCTGACTTTC.

This clone was seen once. The chain couples TRBV11-2 to TRBJ2-7, with D perhaps matching TRBD2 (6 bases). Deletions cut 4 bases from V and 1 base from J, with 11 bases between. CDR3 length equals 14 residues. Germline V CDR1 and CDR2: SGHAT, FQNNGV. CDR3 loop: CASSSPLASYEQYF. In nucleotides, the CDR3 is TGTGCCAGCAGCTCCCCACTAGCATCCTACGAGCAGTACTTC.

This clone has a single count. The CDR3 reads CASSLTTGRTEAFF. In DNA form, the CDR3 reads TGTGCCAGCAGCCTCACGACAGGGCGGACTGAAGCTTTCTTT. This chain links TRBV28 with TRBJ1-1; 7 bases agree with TRBD1. V shed 6 bases, J shed 5 bases, and the junction held 9 bases outside the gene matches. This CDR3 region has 14 residues. Germline V gene sequence: CDR1 MDHEN, CDR2 SYDVKM.

The chain carries TRBV6-5 and TRBJ2-3; 8 nucleotides line up with TRBD1. Germline V gene sequence: CDR1 MNHEY, CDR2 SVGAGI. With V trimmed by 7 bases and J by 2 bases, 8 bases remained unmatched. The CDR3 spans 15 residues. The CDR3 region has the DNA TGTGCCAGCAAAACCCAGGGGGCTGTCACAGATACGCAGTATTTT. Residues: CASKTQGAVTDTQYF.

The rearrangement links TRBV19 to TRBJ2-3; D is perhaps TRBD1 (8 bases). The CDR3 is made up of 18 amino acids. Deletions cut 3 bases from V and 4 bases from J, with 23 bases between. Germline loops: CDR1 LNHDA, CDR2 SQIVND (reference sequence). In DNA form, the CDR3 reads TGTGCCAGTAGTATGTCCGGCGGGGGCAGGGGGCCGGCAGATACGCAGTATTTT. Its protein is CASSMSGGGRGPADTQYF. The variable domain in full, completed from reference TRBV19 and TRBJ2-3, reads DGGITQSPKYLFRKEGQNVTLSCEQNLNHDAMYWYRQDPGQGLRLIYYSQIVNDFQKGDIAEGYSVSREKKESFPLTVTSAQKNPTAFYLCASSMSGGGRGPADTQYFGPGTRLTVL.

This sequence joins TRBV5-1 and TRBJ2-2; TRBD1 is a possible D gene (5 bases). With 1 base removed from V and 3 bases from J, the gap between germline ends came to 10 bases. Looked up from germline, CDR1 is SGHRS and CDR2 is YFSETQ. The CDR3 has 15 residues. This chain's CDR3 is CASSLQGVDTGELFF. CDR3 DNA sequence: TGCGCCAGCAGCTTGCAGGGCGTCGACACCGGGGAGCTGTTTTTT.

This clone was observed a single time. The chain has TRBV11-2 and TRBJ2-7; perhaps TRBD1 as D (6 bases). Germline CDR1 is SGHAT and CDR2 is FQNNGV. This CDR3 contains 13 residues. Trimming stripped 1 base from V and 3 bases from J, with 7 bases between. The CDR3 bases are TGTGCCAGCAGCTTAGCCAGGGGCTACGAGCAGTACTTC. It specifies CASSLARGYEQYF.

The chain couples TRBV7-2 to TRBJ2-7, with 7 bases lining up with TRBD1. The germline gives CDR1 SGHTA, CDR2 FQGNSA. J lost 4 bases, V lost 1 base, and 7 bases had no gene match. The CDR3 totals 15 residues. Here the CDR3 reads CASSLVGQVLYEQYF. For the CDR3, the DNA is TGTGCCAGCAGCTTAGTAGGACAGGTACTATACGAGCAGTACTTC.

The V gene is TRBV7-9, the J gene TRBJ1-4, with 9 positions matching TRBD1. The CDR3 sequence is 17 residues long. The V gene end was trimmed by 5 bases and the J gene end by 3 bases; junction bases not matched to a gene: 10. CDR1 is SEHNR and CDR2 is FQNEAQ in the germline V gene (reference sequence). The CDR3 here is CASSANRGPTPNEKLFF. The CDR3 bases are TGTGCCAGCAGCGCGAACAGGGGGCCTACACCTAATGAAAAACTGTTTTTT. The full variable domain, rest sourced from reference TRBV7-9 and TRBJ1-4, is DTGVSQNPRHKITKRGQNVTFRCDPISEHNRLYWYRQTLGQGPEFLTYFQNEAQLEKSRLLSDRFSAERPKGSFSTLEIQRTEQGDSAMYLCASSANRGPTPNEKLFFGSGTQLSVL.

The chain couples TRBV6-4 to TRBJ1-1; D remains ambiguous. The germline CDR1 and CDR2 sequences are MRHNA and SNTAGT. The CDR3 sequence is 12 residues long. The V end was cut by 9 bases, the J end by 8 bases, with 16 bases between. CDR3 in amino acids: CARPGEGGEAFF. CDR3 in DNA: TGTGCCAGACCTGGTGAGGGCGGGGAAGCTTTCTTT.

V gene TRBV7-9 combines with J gene TRBJ1-2, with 7 bases fitting TRBD1. CDR1 is SEHNR, CDR2 FQNEAQ, per germline (reference sequence). This CDR3 contains 13 residues. The V segment lost 4 bases and the J segment 3 bases; nucleotides outside the gene matches: 2. Written as DNA, the CDR3 is TGTGCCAGCAGCTCCGGGACAGACTATGGCTACACCTTC. This gives the protein CASSSGTDYGYTF.

The chain couples TRBV6-5 to TRBJ1-4, with 9 bases fitting TRBD1. This CDR3 spans 14 amino acids. Trimming took 2 bases from V and 8 from J; bases not matched to a gene: 3. Germline values: CDR1 MNHEY, CDR2 SVGAGI. CDR3 DNA: TGTGCCAGCAGTTACGGGACAGGGAGGGAAAAACTGTTTTTT. Translated: CASSYGTGREKLFF.

The rearrangement uses TRBV5-5 and TRBJ1-4; D may be TRBD1 (5 bases). Germline CDR1 is SGHKS and CDR2 is YYEKEE (reference sequence). Trimming removed 0 bases from V and 4 bases from J, with 7 bases in between. There are 14 residues in the CDR3. CDR3: CASSLAGFNEKLFF. DNA of the CDR3: TGTGCCAGCAGCTTGGCAGGGTTTAATGAAAAACTGTTTTTT.

The gene calls are TRBV2 and TRBJ2-3, with 10 bases fitting TRBD1. V lost 7 bases and J lost 4; bases outside the gene matches: 2. CDR1 SNHLY and CDR2 FYNNEI come from the germline V gene. The CDR3 loop spans 13 amino acids. CDR3 nucleotide sequence: TGTGCCAGCATAGGGACAGGGGCAGATACGCAGTATTTT. Protein product: CASIGTGADTQYF.

The V gene is TRBV28, the J gene TRBJ2-5; TRBD2 matches at 7 bases. Losses at the gene ends were 7 bases for V and 3 bases for J; bases not matched to a gene: 14. The CDR3 has 16 amino acids. The germline CDR1 and CDR2 sequences are MDHEN and SYDVKM. The CDR3 DNA reads TGTGCCAGCACTCCGCTCGGGGAGGGAATGGAAGAGACCCAGTACTTC. Its translation is CASTPLGEGMEETQYF.